This paragraph reports one TCR beta chain. Its antigen is not identified. This sample was taken from a study of T cells expressing NK-cell markers. Notes on the study in general: In four donors, dominant clonotypes made up roughly 28.3-65% of CD3+CD56-NKG2C+ cells. In a handful of donors, dominant CD3+CD56+NKG2C+ clones formed 1.0-7.0% of CD8+ cells. Clones of NKG2C+ T cells that had expanded were of unclear HCMV specificity.

The CDR3 is 16 amino acids. CDR1 and CDR2 (germline): SGHAT, FQNNGV. Libraries used 5'RACE template switching adding universal primer site and UMIs. TCRdb reworked the 5' RACE reads into one entry per CDR3 protein, no DNA. The sample has some 410,000 distinct CDR3 sequences. The TCR was taken from a woman between 18 and 70 years old in good health. The sequenced sample consisted of blood T cells: a sorted CD56 or NKG2C T cell subset, CD4+ or CD8+ T cells, or bulk PBMC T cells (not recorded which). The chain uses TRBV11-2 and TRBJ2-1. CDR3: CASSLGVATSYNEQFF.